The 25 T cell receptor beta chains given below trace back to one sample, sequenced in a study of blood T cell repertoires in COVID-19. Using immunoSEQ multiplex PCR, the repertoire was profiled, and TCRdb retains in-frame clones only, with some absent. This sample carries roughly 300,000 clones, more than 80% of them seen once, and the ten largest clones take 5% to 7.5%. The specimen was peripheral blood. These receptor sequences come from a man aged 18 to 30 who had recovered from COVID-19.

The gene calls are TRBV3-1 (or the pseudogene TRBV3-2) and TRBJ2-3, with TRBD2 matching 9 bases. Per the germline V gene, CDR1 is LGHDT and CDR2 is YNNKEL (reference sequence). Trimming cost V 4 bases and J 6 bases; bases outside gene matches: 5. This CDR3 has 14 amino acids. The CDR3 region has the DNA TGTGCCAGCAGCCGTAGCGGGAGTTCGGATACGCAGTATTTT. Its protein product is CASSRSGSSDTQYF.

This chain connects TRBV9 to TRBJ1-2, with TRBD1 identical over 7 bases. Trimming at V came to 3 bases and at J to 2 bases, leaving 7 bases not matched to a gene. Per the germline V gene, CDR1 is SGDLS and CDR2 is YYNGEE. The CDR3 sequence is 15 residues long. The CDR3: CASSDWDSLNYGYTF. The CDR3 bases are TGTGCCAGCAGCGACTGGGACAGCTTAAACTATGGCTACACCTTC.

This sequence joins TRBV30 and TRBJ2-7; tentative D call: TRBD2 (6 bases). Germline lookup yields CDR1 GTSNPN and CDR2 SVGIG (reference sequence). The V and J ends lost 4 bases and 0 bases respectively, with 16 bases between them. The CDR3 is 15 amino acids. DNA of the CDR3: TGTGCCTGGAACCACGGACTACTGAGCTCCTACGAGCAGTACTTC. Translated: CAWNHGLLSSYEQYF.

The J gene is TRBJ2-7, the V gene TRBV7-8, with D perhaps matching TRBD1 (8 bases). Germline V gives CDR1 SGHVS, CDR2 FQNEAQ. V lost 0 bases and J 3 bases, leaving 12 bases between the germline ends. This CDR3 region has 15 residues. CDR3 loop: CASSLAQGEGYEQYF. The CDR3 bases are TGTGCCAGCAGCTTAGCACAGGGGGAGGGCTACGAGCAGTACTTC.

CDR3 in amino acids: CASADRSSTDTQYF. CDR3 in DNA: TGTGCCAGCGCCGACAGGAGTTCCACAGATACGCAGTATTTT. The chain employs TRBV19 and TRBJ2-3, with D possibly matching TRBD1 (6 bases). Germline CDR1 LNHDA, CDR2 SQIVND (reference sequence). The ends were cut back, 9 bases at V and 2 bases at J, with 15 bases in the middle. There are 14 residues in the CDR3.

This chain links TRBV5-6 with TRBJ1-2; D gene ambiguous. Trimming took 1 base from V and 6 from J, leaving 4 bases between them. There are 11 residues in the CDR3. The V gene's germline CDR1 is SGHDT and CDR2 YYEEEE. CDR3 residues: CASSLTDGYTF. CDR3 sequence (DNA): TGTGCCAGCAGCTTGACAGATGGCTACACCTTC.

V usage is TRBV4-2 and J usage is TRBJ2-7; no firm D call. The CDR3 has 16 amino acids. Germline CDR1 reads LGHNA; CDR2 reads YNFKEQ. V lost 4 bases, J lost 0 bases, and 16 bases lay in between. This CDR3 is CASSPNDKASSYEQYF. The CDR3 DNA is TGTGCCAGCAGCCCCAATGACAAGGCTTCCTCCTACGAGCAGTACTTC.

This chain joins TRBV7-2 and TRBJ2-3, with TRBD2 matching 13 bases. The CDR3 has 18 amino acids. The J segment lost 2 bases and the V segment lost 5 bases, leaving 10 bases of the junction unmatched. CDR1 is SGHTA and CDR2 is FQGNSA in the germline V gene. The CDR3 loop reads CASSLRLAGGANTDTQYF. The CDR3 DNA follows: TGTGCCAGCAGCCTAAGACTAGCGGGGGGCGCTAACACAGATACGCAGTATTTT.

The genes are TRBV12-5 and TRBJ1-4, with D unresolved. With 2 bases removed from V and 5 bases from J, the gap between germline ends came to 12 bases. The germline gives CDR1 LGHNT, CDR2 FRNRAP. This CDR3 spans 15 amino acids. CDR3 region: CASGLSGRPNEKLFF. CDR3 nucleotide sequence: TGTGCTAGTGGTTTGAGCGGACGGCCCAATGAAAAACTGTTTTTT.

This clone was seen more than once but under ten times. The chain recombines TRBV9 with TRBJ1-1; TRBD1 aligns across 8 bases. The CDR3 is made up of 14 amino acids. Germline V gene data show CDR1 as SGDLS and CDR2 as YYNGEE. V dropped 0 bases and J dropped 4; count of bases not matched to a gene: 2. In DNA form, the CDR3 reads TGTGCCAGCAGCGTAGGGACAGGGTCCACTGAAGCTTTCTTT. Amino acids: CASSVGTGSTEAFF.

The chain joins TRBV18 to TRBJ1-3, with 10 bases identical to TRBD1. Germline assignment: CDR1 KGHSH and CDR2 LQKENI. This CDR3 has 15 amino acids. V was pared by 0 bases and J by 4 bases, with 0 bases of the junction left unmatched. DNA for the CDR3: TGTGCCAGCTCACCACCGGGACAGGGGGGAAACACCATATATTTT. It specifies CASSPPGQGGNTIYF.

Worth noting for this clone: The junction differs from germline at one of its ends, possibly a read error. The CDR3 bases are TGTGCTAGCAGCTTAGAGCAGGGGAACACCGGGGAGCTGTTTTTT. The encoded protein is CASSLEQGNTGELFF. V usage is TRBV7-7 and J usage is TRBJ2-2, with D perhaps TRBD1 (5 bases). Germline CDR1 is SSHAT and CDR2 is FNYEAQ (reference sequence). The CDR3 extends over 15 amino acids.

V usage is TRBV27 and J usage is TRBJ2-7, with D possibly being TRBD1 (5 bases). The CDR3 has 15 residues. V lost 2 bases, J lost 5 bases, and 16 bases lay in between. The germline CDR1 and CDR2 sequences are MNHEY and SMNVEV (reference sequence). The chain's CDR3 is CASSLSPSGWDEQYF. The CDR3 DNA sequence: TGTGCCAGCAGTTTAAGTCCATCAGGGTGGGACGAGCAGTACTTC.

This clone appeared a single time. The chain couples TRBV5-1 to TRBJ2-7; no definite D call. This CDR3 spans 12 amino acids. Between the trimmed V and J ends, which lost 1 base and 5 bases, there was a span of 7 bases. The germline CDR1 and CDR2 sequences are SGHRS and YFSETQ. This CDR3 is CASSLTPNEQYF. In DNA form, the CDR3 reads TGCGCCAGCAGCTTGACTCCCAACGAGCAGTACTTC.

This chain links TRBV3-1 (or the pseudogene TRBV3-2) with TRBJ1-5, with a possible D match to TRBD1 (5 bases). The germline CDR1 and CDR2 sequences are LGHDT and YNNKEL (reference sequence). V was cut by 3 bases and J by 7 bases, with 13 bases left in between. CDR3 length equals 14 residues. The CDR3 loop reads CASSQGLPIQPQHF. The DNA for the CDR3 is TGTGCCAGCAGCCAGGGACTGCCAATACAGCCCCAGCATTTT.

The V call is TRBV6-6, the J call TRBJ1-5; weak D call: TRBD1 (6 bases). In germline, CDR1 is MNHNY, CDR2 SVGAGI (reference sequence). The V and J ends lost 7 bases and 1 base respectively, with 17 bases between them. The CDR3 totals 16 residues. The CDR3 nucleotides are TGTGCCAGCAACCTGGCGGGGGCGCCGAGCAATCAGCCCCAGCATTTT. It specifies CASNLAGAPSNQPQHF.

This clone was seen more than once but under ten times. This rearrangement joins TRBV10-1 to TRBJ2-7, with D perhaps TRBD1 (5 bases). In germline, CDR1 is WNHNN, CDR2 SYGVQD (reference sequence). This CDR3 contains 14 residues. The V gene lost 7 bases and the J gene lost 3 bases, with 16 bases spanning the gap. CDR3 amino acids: CASIPGQTHYEQYF. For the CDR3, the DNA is TGCGCCAGCATACCTGGACAAACCCACTACGAGCAGTACTTC.

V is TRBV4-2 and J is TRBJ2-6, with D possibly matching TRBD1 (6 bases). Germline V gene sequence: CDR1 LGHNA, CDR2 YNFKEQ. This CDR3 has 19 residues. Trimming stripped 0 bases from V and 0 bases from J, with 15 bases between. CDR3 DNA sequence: TGTGCCAGCAGCCAAGAATCGACGGACAGCGACTCTGGGGCCAACGTCCTGACTTTC. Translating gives CASSQESTDSDSGANVLTF.

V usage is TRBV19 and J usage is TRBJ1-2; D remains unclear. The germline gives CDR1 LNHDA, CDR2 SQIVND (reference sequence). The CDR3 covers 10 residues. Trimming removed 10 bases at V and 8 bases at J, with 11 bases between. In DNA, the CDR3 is TGTGCCACCAGGTTTGCCGGCTACACCTTC. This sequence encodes CATRFAGYTF.

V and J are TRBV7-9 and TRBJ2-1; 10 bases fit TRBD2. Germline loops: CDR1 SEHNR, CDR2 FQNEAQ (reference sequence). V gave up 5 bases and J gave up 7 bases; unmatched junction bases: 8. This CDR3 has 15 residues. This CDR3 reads CASSTRSGGGNEQFF. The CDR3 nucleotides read TGTGCCAGCAGCACCCGGAGCGGGGGGGGAAATGAGCAGTTCTTC.

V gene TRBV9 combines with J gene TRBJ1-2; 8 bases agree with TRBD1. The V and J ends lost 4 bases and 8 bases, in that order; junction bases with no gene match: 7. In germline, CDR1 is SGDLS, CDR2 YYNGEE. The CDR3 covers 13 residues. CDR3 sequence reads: CASSPRTGWGYTF. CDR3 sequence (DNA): TGTGCCAGCAGCCCCCGGACAGGGTGGGGCTACACCTTC.

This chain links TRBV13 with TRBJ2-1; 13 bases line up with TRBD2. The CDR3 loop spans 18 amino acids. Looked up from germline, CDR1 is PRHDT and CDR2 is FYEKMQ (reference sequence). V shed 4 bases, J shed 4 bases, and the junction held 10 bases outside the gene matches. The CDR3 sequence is CASSSPSLAGGQYNEQFF. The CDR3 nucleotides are TGTGCCAGCAGCTCGCCTTCACTAGCGGGGGGGCAATACAATGAGCAGTTCTTC.

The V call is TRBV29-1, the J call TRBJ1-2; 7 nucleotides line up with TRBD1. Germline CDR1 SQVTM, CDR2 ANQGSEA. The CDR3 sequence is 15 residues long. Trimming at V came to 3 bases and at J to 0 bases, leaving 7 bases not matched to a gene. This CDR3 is CSVDDAGTANYGYTF. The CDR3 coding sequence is TGCAGCGTTGACGACGCCGGGACAGCTAACTATGGCTACACCTTC.

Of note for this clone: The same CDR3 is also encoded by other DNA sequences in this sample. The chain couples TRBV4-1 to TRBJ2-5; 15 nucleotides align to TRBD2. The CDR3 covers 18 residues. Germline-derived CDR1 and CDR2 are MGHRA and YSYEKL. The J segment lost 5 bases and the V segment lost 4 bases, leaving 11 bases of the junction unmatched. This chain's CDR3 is CASSPEGLAGGQGETQYF. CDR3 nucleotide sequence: TGCGCCAGCAGCCCGGAAGGACTAGCGGGGGGGCAGGGGGAGACCCAGTACTTC.

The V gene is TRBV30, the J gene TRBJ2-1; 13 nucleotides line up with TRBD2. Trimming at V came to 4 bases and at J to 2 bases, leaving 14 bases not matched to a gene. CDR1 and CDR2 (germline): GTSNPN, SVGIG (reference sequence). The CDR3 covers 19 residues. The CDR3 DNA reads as TGTGCCTGGAAAGACACTAGCGGGAGGGCCGGGAGGACCTACAATGAGCAGTTCTTC. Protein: CAWKDTSGRAGRTYNEQFF.